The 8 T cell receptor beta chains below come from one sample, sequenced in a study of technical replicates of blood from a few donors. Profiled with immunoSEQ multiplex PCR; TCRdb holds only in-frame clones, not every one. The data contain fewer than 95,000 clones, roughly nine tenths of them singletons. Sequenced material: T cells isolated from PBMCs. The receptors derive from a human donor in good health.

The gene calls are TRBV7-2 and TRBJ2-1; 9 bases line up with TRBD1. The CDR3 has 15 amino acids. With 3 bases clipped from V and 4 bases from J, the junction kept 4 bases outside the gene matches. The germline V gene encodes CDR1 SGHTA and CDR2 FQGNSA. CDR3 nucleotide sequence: TGTGCCAGCAGCTTCCGGGACAGGGCGTACAATGAGCAGTTCTTC. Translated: CASSFRDRAYNEQFF.

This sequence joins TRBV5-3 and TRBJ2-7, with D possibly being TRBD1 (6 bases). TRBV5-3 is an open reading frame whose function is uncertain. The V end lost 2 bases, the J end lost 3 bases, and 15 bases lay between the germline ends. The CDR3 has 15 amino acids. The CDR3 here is CARSFYRQVSYEQYF. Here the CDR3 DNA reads TGTGCCAGAAGCTTCTATAGACAGGTAAGCTACGAGCAGTACTTC.

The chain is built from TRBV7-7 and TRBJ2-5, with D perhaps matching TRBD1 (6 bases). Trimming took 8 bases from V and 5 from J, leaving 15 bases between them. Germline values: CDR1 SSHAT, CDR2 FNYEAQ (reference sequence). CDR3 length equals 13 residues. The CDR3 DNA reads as TGTGCCAGCCAGAGAACAGGGTTTGAGACCCAGTACTTC. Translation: CASQRTGFETQYF. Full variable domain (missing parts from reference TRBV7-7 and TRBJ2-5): GAGVSQSPRYKVTKRGQDVTLRCDPISSHATLYWYQQALGQGPEFLTYFNYEAQPDKSGLPSDRFSAERPEGSISTLTIQRTEQRDSAMYRCASQRTGFETQYFGPGTRLLVL.

The CDR3 protein is CASRPSSGAGDGNEQFF. The CDR3 DNA reads as TGCGCCAGCAGACCTTCTTCCGGAGCGGGGGATGGCAATGAGCAGTTCTTC. The chain carries TRBV5-1 and TRBJ2-1; 8 nucleotides match TRBD2. CDR1 and CDR2 from the germline V gene are SGHRS and YFSETQ. V shed 5 bases, J shed 6 bases, and the junction held 16 bases outside the gene matches. This CDR3 region has 17 residues. Complete variable domain (other parts from reference TRBV5-1 and TRBJ2-1): KAGVTQTPRYLIKTRGQQVTLSCSPISGHRSVSWYQQTPGQGLQFLFEYFSETQRNKGNFPGRFSGRQFSNSRSEMNVSTLELGDSALYLCASRPSSGAGDGNEQFFGPGTRLTVL.

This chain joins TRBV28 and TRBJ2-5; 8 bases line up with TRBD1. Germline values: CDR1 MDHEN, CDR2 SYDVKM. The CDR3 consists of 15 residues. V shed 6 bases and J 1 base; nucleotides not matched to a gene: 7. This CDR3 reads CASRSGGGFQETQYF. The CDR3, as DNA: TGTGCCAGCAGATCAGGGGGCGGGTTCCAAGAGACCCAGTACTTC.

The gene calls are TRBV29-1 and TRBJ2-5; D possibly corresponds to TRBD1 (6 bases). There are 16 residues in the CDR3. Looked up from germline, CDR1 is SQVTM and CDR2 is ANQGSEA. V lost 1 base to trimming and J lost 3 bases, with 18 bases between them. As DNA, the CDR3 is TGCAGCGTTGAAGGAGTCGGCAGGGGAAAGGAAGAGACCCAGTACTTC. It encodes CSVEGVGRGKEETQYF. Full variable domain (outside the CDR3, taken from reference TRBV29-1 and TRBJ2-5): SAVISQKPSRDICQRGTSLTIQCQVDSQVTMMFWYRQQPGQSLTLIATANQGSEATYESGFVIDKFPISRPNLTFSTLTVSNMSPEDSSIYLCSVEGVGRGKEETQYFGPGTRLLVL.

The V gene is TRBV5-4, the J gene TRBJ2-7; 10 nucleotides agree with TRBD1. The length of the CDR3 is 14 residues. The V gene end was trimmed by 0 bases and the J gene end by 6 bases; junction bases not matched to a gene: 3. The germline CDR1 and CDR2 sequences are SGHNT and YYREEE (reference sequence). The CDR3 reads CASSLGQGAVEQYF. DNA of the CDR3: TGTGCCAGCAGCTTGGGACAGGGGGCGGTCGAGCAGTACTTC.

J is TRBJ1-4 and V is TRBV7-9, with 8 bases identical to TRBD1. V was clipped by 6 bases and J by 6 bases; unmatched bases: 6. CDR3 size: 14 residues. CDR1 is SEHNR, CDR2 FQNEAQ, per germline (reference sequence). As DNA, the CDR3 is TGTGCCAGCAGTTCAGGGGGCCTTGATGAAAAACTGTTTTTT. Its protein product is CASSSGGLDEKLFF.